This TCR beta chain derives from a study of blood T cell repertoires in COVID-19. About the research overall: Sites in the United States, Italy and Spain provided acute and convalescent COVID-19 samples.

This clone showed up just a few times. Germline V lookup: CDR1 MNHEY, CDR2 SVGEGT. V was shortened by 6 bases and J by 6 bases, with 11 bases between the two germline ends. There are 12 residues in the CDR3. Sequencing was performed with immunoSEQ multiplex PCR; in TCRdb, only in-frame clones are kept and a portion is missing. The sample records roughly 80,000 clones, about 80% being singletons. This TCR was recovered from an elderly man with acute or convalescent COVID-19. Sequenced sample: peripheral blood. The V call is TRBV6-2 or TRBV6-3, the J call TRBJ1-2; D call uncertain. The CDR3 loop is CASSSPVHGYTF. The CDR3 DNA follows: TGTGCCAGCAGCTCCCCAGTCCATGGCTACACCTTC.